These 8 T cell receptor beta chains came from one sample sequenced in a study of T cells in Graves' hyperthyroidism and ophthalmopathy. Regions amplified from RNA transcripts were the TCR beta CDR3 regions. RT-PCR in the first round (using the HTBI primer set) targeted the TCR CDR3. Each CDR3 protein is one row after TCRdb ran MiXCR on the multiplex PCR reads. The repertoire holds nearly 600,000 distinct CDR3 sequences, with approximately 15% as singletons. Sample: blood. The origin of the receptors is a young woman with Graves' ophthalmopathy.

The table lists this clonotype with a few counts. The chain combines TRBV4-3 with TRBJ2-5; tentatively, D is TRBD2 (6 bases). In germline, CDR1 is LGHNA, CDR2 YSLEER. The ends were cut back, 4 bases at V and 2 bases at J, with 14 bases in the middle. The CDR3 is made up of 15 amino acids. CDR3 coding DNA: TGCGCCAGCAGCCGGGACTTCTTAATACAAGAGACCCAGTACTTC. Encoded protein: CASSRDFLIQETQYF.

As concerns this clonotype: Being one base from a much bigger clone, this may be a read error. The V and J genes are TRBV24-1 and TRBJ2-3; 7 bases fit TRBD2. CDR3 size: 18 residues. Germline V gene lookup returns CDR1 KGHDR and CDR2 SFDVKD. CDR3 DNA: TGTGCCACCGGTGATTTCCGCGGGAGTGGAGGGTACACAGATACGCAGTATTTT. It is translated as CATGDFRGSGGYTDTQYF.

The V gene is TRBV24-1, the J gene TRBJ2-3; 8 positions match TRBD1. V gave up 5 bases and J gave up 3 bases; unmatched junction bases: 9. The CDR3 contains 16 residues. Germline V gives CDR1 KGHDR, CDR2 SFDVKD. This CDR3 is CATSAQGAGSTDTQYF. CDR3 DNA: TGTGCCACCAGTGCCCAGGGGGCAGGGAGTACAGATACGCAGTATTTT.

Ten or more counts support this clonotype. This chain joins TRBV6-5 and TRBJ2-4, with 8 bases fitting TRBD1. J lost 5 bases, V lost 2 bases, and 2 bases had no gene match. Germline CDR1 is MNHEY and CDR2 is SVGAGI. The CDR3 is made up of 14 amino acids. The CDR3 DNA reads TGTGCCAGCAGTTACGCCAGGGGGCAAAACATTCAGTACTTC. Its protein product is CASSYARGQNIQYF.

In this sample, this clonotype turned up many times. V is TRBV20-1 and J is TRBJ2-3; D remains unclear. From germline, CDR1 is DFQATT and CDR2 SNEGSKA (reference sequence). The CDR3 extends over 13 amino acids. V shed 0 bases and J shed 4 bases, with 8 bases lying between them. The CDR3 loop is CSARDGGADTQYF. In DNA form, the CDR3 reads TGCAGTGCTAGAGATGGTGGAGCAGATACGCAGTATTTT.

This clonotype was counted between two and nine times. The V gene is TRBV20-1, the J gene TRBJ2-1; 9 nucleotides line up with TRBD2. V was clipped by 4 bases and J by 10 bases; unmatched bases: 14. CDR1 is DFQATT and CDR2 is SNEGSKA in the germline V gene (reference sequence). The length of the CDR3 is 15 residues. The CDR3 coding sequence is TGCAGTGCTACTCGGCCTAGCGGGATGGTAGGCGAGCAGTTCTTC. It specifies CSATRPSGMVGEQFF.

This clonotype was picked up many times. The gene calls are TRBV28 and TRBJ2-3; the D is unclear. CDR3 length: 14 residues. Germline V gene data show CDR1 as MDHEN and CDR2 as SYDVKM. Trimming shortened V by 4 bases and J by 6 bases, and 14 bases separated the two germline ends. CDR3 nucleotides: TGTGCCAGCAGTTCCCCCCCAAGTCCGGATACGCAGTATTTT. It specifies CASSSPPSPDTQYF.

The chain is built from TRBV6-2 or TRBV6-3 and TRBJ2-1; 9 bases map to TRBD1. The CDR3 covers 17 residues. Trimming removed 5 bases from V and 1 base from J; junction bases left unmatched: 9. The germline gives CDR1 MNHEY, CDR2 SVGEGT. The CDR3 coding sequence is TGTGCCAGCAGTGGGGACAGGGCCCCGATTTCCTACAATGAGCAGTTCTTC. This gives the protein CASSGDRAPISYNEQFF.